The sequence of this T cell receptor (beta chain) was determined in a study of T cells in localized non-small cell lung cancer. Study observations and caveats: Peak T cell clonality was found in uninvolved adjacent lung, exceeding tumor.

This clone was counted a few times. Its antigen is as yet unknown. The data were produced by immunoSEQ multiplex PCR, yet TCRdb's version contains in-frame clones alone and is incomplete. The repertoire holds under 55,000 clones, with 60% to 85% as singletons. Germline V gives CDR1 SGHVS, CDR2 FNYEAQ. V was clipped by 1 base and J by 1 base; unmatched bases: 0. This CDR3 comprises 16 residues. The source is a woman aged 40-70 years with stage II lung adenocarcinoma. The source was PBMCs, collected before any cancer treatment. The rearrangement uses TRBV7-6 and TRBJ2-3; 12 bases are shared with TRBD2. CDR3 nucleotide sequence: TGTGCCAGCAGCTTAGGACTAGCGGGGGGCACAGATACGCAGTATTTT. Its translation is CASSLGLAGGTDTQYF.